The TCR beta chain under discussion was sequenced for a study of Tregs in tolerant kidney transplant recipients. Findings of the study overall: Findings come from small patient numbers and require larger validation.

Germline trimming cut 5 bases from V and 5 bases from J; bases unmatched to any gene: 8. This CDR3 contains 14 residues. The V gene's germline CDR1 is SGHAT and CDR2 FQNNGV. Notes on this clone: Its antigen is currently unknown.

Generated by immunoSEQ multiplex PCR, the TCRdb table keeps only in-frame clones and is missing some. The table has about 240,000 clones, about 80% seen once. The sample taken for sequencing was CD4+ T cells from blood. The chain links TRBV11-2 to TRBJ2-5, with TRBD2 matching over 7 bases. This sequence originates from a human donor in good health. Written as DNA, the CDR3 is TGTGCCAGCAGCGAGGGACTATTGCGGGAGACCCAGTACTTC. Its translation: CASSEGLLRETQYF. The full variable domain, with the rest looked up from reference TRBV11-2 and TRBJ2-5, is EAGVAQSPRYKIIEKRQSVAFWCNPISGHATLYWYQQILGQGPKLLIQFQNNGVVDDSQLPKDRFSAERLKGVDSTLKIQPAKLEDSAVYLCASSEGLLRETQYFGPGTRLLVL.